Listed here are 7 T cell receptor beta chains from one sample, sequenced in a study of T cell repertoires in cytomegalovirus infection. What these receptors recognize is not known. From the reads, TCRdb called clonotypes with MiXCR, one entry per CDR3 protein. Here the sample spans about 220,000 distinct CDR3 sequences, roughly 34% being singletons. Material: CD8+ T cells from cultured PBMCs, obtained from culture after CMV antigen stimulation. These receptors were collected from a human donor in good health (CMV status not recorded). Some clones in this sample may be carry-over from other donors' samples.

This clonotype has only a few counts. In DNA form, the CDR3 reads TGTGCCAGCGCCCTCGGGGGCAAAAACATTCAGTACTTC. Translating gives CASALGGKNIQYF. The chain employs TRBV14 and TRBJ2-4; perhaps TRBD2 as D (6 bases). This CDR3 spans 13 amino acids. V was cut by 8 bases and J by 3 bases, with 11 bases left in between. CDR1 SGHDN and CDR2 FVKESK come from the germline V gene.

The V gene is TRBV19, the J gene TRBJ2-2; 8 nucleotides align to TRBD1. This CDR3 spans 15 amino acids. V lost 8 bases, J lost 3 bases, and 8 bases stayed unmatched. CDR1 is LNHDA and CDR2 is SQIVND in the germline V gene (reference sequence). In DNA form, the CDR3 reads TGTGCCAGTCTGGGCAGGGGGCCGTACACCGGGGAGCTGTTTTTT. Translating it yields CASLGRGPYTGELFF.

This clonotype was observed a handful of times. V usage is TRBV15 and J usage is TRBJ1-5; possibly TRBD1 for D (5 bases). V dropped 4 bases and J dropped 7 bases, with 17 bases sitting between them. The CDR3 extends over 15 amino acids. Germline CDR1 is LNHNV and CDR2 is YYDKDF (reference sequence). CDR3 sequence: CATSKDSGASQPQHF. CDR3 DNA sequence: TGTGCCACCAGCAAAGACAGCGGGGCTAGCCAGCCCCAGCATTTT.

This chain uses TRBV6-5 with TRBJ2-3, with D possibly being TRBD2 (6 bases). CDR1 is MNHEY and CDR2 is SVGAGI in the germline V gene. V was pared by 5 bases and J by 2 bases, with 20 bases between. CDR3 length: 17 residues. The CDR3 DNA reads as TGTGCCAGCAGTCACCTTATAGGCGGGGAGCTCACAGATACGCAGTATTTT. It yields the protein CASSHLIGGELTDTQYF.

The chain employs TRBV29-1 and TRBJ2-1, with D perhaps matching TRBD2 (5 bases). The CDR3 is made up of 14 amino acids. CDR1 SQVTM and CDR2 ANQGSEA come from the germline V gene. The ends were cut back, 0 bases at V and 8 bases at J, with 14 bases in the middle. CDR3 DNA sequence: TGCAGCGTTGAAGATCCAGGTGGAGGCGATGAGCAGTTCTTC. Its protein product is CSVEDPGGGDEQFF.

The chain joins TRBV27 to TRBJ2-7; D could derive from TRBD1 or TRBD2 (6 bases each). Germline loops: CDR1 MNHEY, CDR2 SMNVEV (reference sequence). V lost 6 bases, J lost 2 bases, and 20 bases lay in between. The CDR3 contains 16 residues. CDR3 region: CASSLDAGHGAYEQYF. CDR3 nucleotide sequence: TGTGCCAGCAGCCTCGATGCGGGACACGGAGCCTACGAGCAGTACTTC.

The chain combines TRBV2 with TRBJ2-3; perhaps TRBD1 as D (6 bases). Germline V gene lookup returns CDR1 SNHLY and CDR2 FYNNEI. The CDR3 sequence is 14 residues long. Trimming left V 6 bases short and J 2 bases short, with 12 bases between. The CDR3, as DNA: TGTGCCAGCAGCGAACGGACAGCCACAGATACGCAGTATTTT. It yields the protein CASSERTATDTQYF.